This T cell receptor beta chain emerged from a study of T cells in Graves' hyperthyroidism and ophthalmopathy. Study-wide points: Most clonotypes that expanded in the thyroid above 0.001 also showed up in blood.

Cells are PBMCs isolated from over 7.5 ml of fresh blood. The CDR3 is made up of 14 amino acids. V shed 3 bases and J shed 7 bases, with 15 bases lying between them. Germline V CDR1 and CDR2: GTSNPN, SVGIG (reference sequence). With regard to this clonotype: Antigen specificity is unknown.

TCR beta CDR3 sequences were amplified from RNA transcripts. The primer set for the first-round RT-PCR of the TCR CDR3 was HTBI. TCRdb processed the multiplex PCR reads anew with MiXCR; each CDR3 protein has one entry. The sample records about 200,000 distinct CDR3 sequences, approximately 16% being singletons. This rearrangement joins TRBV30 to TRBJ1-4, with TRBD1 as a possible D gene (5 bases). This TCR came from a man aged 40-50 years with Graves' hyperthyroidism. The sequenced sample consisted of blood. The CDR3, as DNA: TGTGCCTGGAGCGCGGACACAGGTCCTGAAAAACTGTTTTTT. Translating gives CAWSADTGPEKLFF.